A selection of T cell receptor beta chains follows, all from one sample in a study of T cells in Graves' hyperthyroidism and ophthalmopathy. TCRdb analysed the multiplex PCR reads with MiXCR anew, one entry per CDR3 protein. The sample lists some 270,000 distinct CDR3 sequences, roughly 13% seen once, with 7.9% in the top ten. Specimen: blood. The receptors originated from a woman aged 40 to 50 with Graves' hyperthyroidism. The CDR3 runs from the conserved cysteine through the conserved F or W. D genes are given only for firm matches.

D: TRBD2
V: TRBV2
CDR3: CASNLAGAETQYF

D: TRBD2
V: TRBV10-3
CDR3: CAIGTSGRNLTDTQYF

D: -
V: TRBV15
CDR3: CATSSRGAGVAFF

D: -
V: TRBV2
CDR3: CASGGGQVYEQYF

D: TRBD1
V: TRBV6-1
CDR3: CASSWTGPGANVLTF

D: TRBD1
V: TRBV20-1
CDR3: CSARARGLPQETQYF

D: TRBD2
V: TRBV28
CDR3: CASSSTGTRGEQYF

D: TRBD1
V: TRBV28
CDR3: CASSWGQGVGQSQHF

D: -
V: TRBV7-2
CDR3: CASRLTAGSFLDTQYF

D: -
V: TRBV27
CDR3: CASYPSMILGLTDTQYF

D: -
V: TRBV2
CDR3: CASSVRAAGRNQPQHF

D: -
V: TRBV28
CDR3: CASSLIDAINTEAFF

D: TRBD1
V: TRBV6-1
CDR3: CASSEDGTGEGNQPQHF